This T cell receptor beta chain originates from a study of blood T cell repertoires in COVID-19. Whole-study context: Acute-phase and convalescent COVID-19 samples originated in the United States, Italy and Spain.

How the authors handled the data: Researchers report that nucleated cell counts were estimated from reference gene primer amplification. Sequencing was performed with immunoSEQ multiplex PCR; in TCRdb, only in-frame clones are kept and a portion is missing. D and trimming come from the DNA, and the V and J calls and clone size come from that table. This sample has some 190,000 clones, with 85% to 90% found just once. The TCR sequence derives from a man between 18 and 35 years old with active or convalescent COVID-19. The sample consisted of peripheral blood.

The CDR3 region is CASVRGDTSTDTQYF. The CDR3 DNA follows: TGTGCTAGTGTCCGGGGGGATACTAGCACAGATACGCAGTATTTT. J is TRBJ2-3 and V is TRBV12-5, with 7 bases fitting TRBD2. Looked up from germline, CDR1 is LGHNT and CDR2 is FRNRAP. The CDR3 covers 15 residues. V shed 7 bases and J 0 bases; nucleotides not matched to a gene: 7.